This is a list of T cell receptor beta chains from one sample in a study of blood T cell repertoires in COVID-19. Here immunoSEQ multiplex PCR was the method, and the copy in TCRdb shows in-frame clones only, minus some. This sample has some 160,000 clones, with around 90% found just once. Sequenced material: peripheral blood. The receptors here all came from a young man with COVID-19, enrolled during active disease. The CDR3 runs from the conserved cysteine through the conserved F or W. The D gene is left open where the match is weak. Clone size is shown for a subset of rows, as once, few, many or a class of expanded clone.

TGTGCCAGCAGCTCCGGACAGGGAACCCTCTACGAGCAGTACTTC	CASSSGQGTLYEQYF	TRBV28	TRBD1	TRBJ2-7	-
TGTGCCAGCAGCCAATTACAGGGGACCACCTACGAGCAGTACTTC	CASSQLQGTTYEQYF	TRBV3-1/TRBV3-2	TRBD1	TRBJ2-7	-
TGTGCCAGCACCGGGACTTCCAAAGACAATGAGCAGTTCTTC	CASTGTSKDNEQFF	TRBV6-5	-	TRBJ2-1	-
TGTGCCAGCTCACCACCCGGGAACTATGGCTACACCTTC	CASSPPGNYGYTF	TRBV18	-	TRBJ1-2	once
TGTGCCAGCAGCTCCCGGACTAGCGGGAGTTGGGGTTCCTACGAGCAGTACTTC	CASSSRTSGSWGSYEQYF	TRBV7-2	TRBD2	TRBJ2-7	-
TGTGCCAGTAGTATACTCCCAGGGCCCTACGAGCAGTACTTC	CASSILPGPYEQYF	TRBV19	-	TRBJ2-7	-
TGTGCCAGCAGTACACAGGTATACGAGCAGTACTTC	CASSTQVYEQYF	TRBV28	-	TRBJ2-7	once
TGTGCCAGCAGTTACGAGGGCAGAAAAGCTTTCTTT	CASSYEGRKAFF	TRBV6-5	-	TRBJ1-1	once
TGTGCCAGCAGTGTCGGGAATGAGCAGTTCTTC	CASSVGNEQFF	TRBV2	-	TRBJ2-1	once
TGTGCCAGCAGCTTCCAGCGGGAGGGCCACAATGAGCAGTTCTTC	CASSFQREGHNEQFF	TRBV11-2	TRBD2	TRBJ2-1	once
TGTGCCAGCAGTTTAAGGGGCAGGTCGTACGAGCAGTACTTC	CASSLRGRSYEQYF	TRBV27	-	TRBJ2-7	-
TGTGCCAGCAGTTATAGCGGGAGCGGGTACGAGCAGTACTTC	CASSYSGSGYEQYF	TRBV11-1	TRBD2	TRBJ2-7	-
TGCAGTGCTAGTGGGGGACAGGGGTCGAATGGCTACACCTTC	CSASGGQGSNGYTF	TRBV20-1	TRBD1	TRBJ1-2	-
TGCGCCAGCAGTGACAGGGGCAACAATGAGCAGTTCTTC	CASSDRGNNEQFF	TRBV10-1	-	TRBJ2-1	-
TGTGCCAGCAGACTAGGGACACTATATAATTCACCCCTCCACTTT	CASRLGTLYNSPLHF	TRBV6-6	-	TRBJ1-6	-
TGTGCCAGCAGCCCACCGGGTACTGGGGAGCTGTTTTTT	CASSPPGTGELFF	TRBV7-9	-	TRBJ2-2	-
TGTGCCAGCAGTTTATGGCGGAGCAATCAGCCCCAGCATTTT	CASSLWRSNQPQHF	TRBV28	-	TRBJ1-5	once
TGTGCCACCAGTGATGATCAGGGGAGTGACGAGCAGTACTTC	CATSDDQGSDEQYF	TRBV24-1	-	TRBJ2-7	-
TGTGCCAGCAGAACAGGGACATCAATTCGCAATGAGCAGTTCTTC	CASRTGTSIRNEQFF	TRBV6-5	-	TRBJ2-1	-
TGTGCCAGCAGATCAAGTGCTATCTACAACACTGAAGCTTTCTTT	CASRSSAIYNTEAFF	TRBV6-5	-	TRBJ1-1	-
TGTGCCAGCAGTTTTTTCTTGGGGAGTGGGGCAGATACGCAGTATTTT	CASSFFLGSGADTQYF	TRBV28	-	TRBJ2-3	-
TGTGCCAGTAGTACCTTCCCGGGACAGGGTTCCGAGCAGTACTTC	CASSTFPGQGSEQYF	TRBV19	TRBD1	TRBJ2-7	once
TGTGCCAGCGCGACCTCAGGGTCCACTGAAGCTTTCTTT	CASATSGSTEAFF	TRBV7-3	-	TRBJ1-1	-
TGTGCCAGCAGTCAAATCGGACAGGGAGCGGGTGATACGCAGTATTTT	CASSQIGQGAGDTQYF	TRBV27	TRBD1	TRBJ2-3	-
TGTGCCAGCAGCCAGACAGGGGCGGTGAACACCGGGGAGCTGTTTTTT	CASSQTGAVNTGELFF	TRBV14	TRBD1	TRBJ2-2	-
TGCGCCAGCAGCTTACGGGACAGTCGGGTCGGTGGGCTAGGGACAAATGAGCAGTTCTTC	CASSLRDSRVGGLGTNEQFF	TRBV5-1	TRBD1	TRBJ2-1	-
TGTGCCAGCACCGAATTTAGCGGGATCCGCAATGAGCAGTTCTTC	CASTEFSGIRNEQFF	TRBV2	TRBD2	TRBJ2-1	-
TGCAGCGTTGAACAGGCGGCGGGGGATACGCAGTATTTT	CSVEQAAGDTQYF	TRBV29-1	-	TRBJ2-3	-
TGTGCCACCAGTGACCACAGGGGTTACCCCGGGGAGCAGTACTTC	CATSDHRGYPGEQYF	TRBV24-1	TRBD1	TRBJ2-7	-
TGTGCCAGCAGTTCAGGGGGTATGGCCAAAAACATTCAGTACTTC	CASSSGGMAKNIQYF	TRBV6-2/TRBV6-3	TRBD1	TRBJ2-4	-
TGTGCCAGCAGCTACCTGGCGGTCAATGAGCAGTTCTTC	CASSYLAVNEQFF	TRBV11-2	-	TRBJ2-1	-
TGTGCCAGCAGTCTCGGGGTAGTCTCCTACAATGAGCAGTTCTTC	CASSLGVVSYNEQFF	TRBV27	-	TRBJ2-1	-
TGCGCCAGCATCACAGGGGCCGAGCAAGAGACCCAGTACTTC	CASITGAEQETQYF	TRBV5-1	TRBD1	TRBJ2-5	-
TGCGCCAGCAGCCCGGGTTACTCCTACAATGAGCAGTTCTTC	CASSPGYSYNEQFF	TRBV4-1	-	TRBJ2-1	-
TGTGCCAGCAGTTCCAGTCGACTTGCAGGGGCCTATGGCTACACCTTC	CASSSSRLAGAYGYTF	TRBV28	-	TRBJ1-2	-
TGTGCCAGCAGTCCACCGACAGGGACCAATTCACCCCTCCACTTT	CASSPPTGTNSPLHF	TRBV28	TRBD1	TRBJ1-6	few
TGTGCCAGCAGCGCCTTTGGACAGGGGGGCTACGAGCAGTACTTC	CASSAFGQGGYEQYF	TRBV13	TRBD1	TRBJ2-7	-
TGTGCCAGCAGCGGGGGACAGGGACTGAACACTGAAGCTTTCTTT	CASSGGQGLNTEAFF	TRBV9	TRBD1	TRBJ1-1	-
TGTGCCAGCAGCCCCCAAGGAAACACCATATATTTT	CASSPQGNTIYF	TRBV6-6	-	TRBJ1-3	once
TGTGCCAGCAGCTCAGGAGGAGGAGGGGCCTACGAGCAGTACTTC	CASSSGGGGAYEQYF	TRBV3-1/TRBV3-2	-	TRBJ2-7	-
TGCAGCGTTGGTCAACTCAAGGGGAAGAGCTATGGCTACACCTTC	CSVGQLKGKSYGYTF	TRBV29-1	-	TRBJ1-2	-
TGTGCCAGCAGCTTGTACAGGGAAGGGGAGACTGAAGCTTTCTTT	CASSLYREGETEAFF	TRBV9	-	TRBJ1-1	-
TGTGCCAGCAGCGGAACCACAGGGAATAACACCGGGGAGCTGTTTTTT	CASSGTTGNNTGELFF	TRBV9	-	TRBJ2-2	-
TGTGCCAGTAGTACCCTCGGGAACACTGAAGCTTTCTTT	CASSTLGNTEAFF	TRBV19	-	TRBJ1-1	-
TGTGCCAGCAGCTTAGAGGTCCAGGGCGATCAGCCCCAGCATTTT	CASSLEVQGDQPQHF	TRBV7-2	-	TRBJ1-5	-
TGTGCCAGCAGTTCCCTAGTGCAAAGACCTGCCAACTATGGCTACACCTTC	CASSSLVQRPANYGYTF	TRBV28	-	TRBJ1-2	-
TGTGCCAGCAGCCAGGGGGGGGGCGCGGGTGCTTTCTTT	CASSQGGGAGAFF	TRBV14	-	TRBJ1-1	-
TGTGCCAGCAGTTTACCCGCTAGTGAGCAGTACTTC	CASSLPASEQYF	TRBV28	-	TRBJ2-7	once
TGTGCCAGCAGCGGACCGACAGGGAGCTCCTACAATGAGCAGTTCTTC	CASSGPTGSSYNEQFF	TRBV11-2	TRBD1	TRBJ2-1	-